Shown below are 4 T cell receptor beta chains from a single sample sequenced in a study of cytomegalovirus exposure and HLA in healthy donors. This PCR relied on a set of 60 Vbeta primers and 13 Jbeta primers. The data were produced by immunoSEQ multiplex PCR, yet TCRdb's version contains in-frame clones alone and is incomplete. Of 100,000 to 150,000 clones listed, 65% to 85% are singletons. Sequencing was done on a sample of PBMCs. These receptor sequences come from a man between 45 and 60 years old in good health and CMV-seronegative.

V is TRBV27 and J is TRBJ1-2, with D possibly being TRBD1 (6 bases). Trimming cost V 5 bases and J 0 bases, with 13 bases left between them. The germline V gene encodes CDR1 MNHEY and CDR2 SMNVEV (reference sequence). This CDR3 is built from 15 residues. DNA of the CDR3: TGTGCCAGCAGTCTTGATCCAGGGGCTAACTATGGCTACACCTTC. Its protein product is CASSLDPGANYGYTF.

This clone has only one observation. In DNA, the CDR3 is TGTGCCAGTAGTTTCAATCCCGGCGGGGATTCACCCCTCCACTTT. Amino acid sequence: CASSFNPGGDSPLHF. The chain has TRBV19 and TRBJ1-6, with D uncertain. V was shortened by 5 bases and J by 8 bases, with 16 bases between the two germline ends. Germline CDR1 reads LNHDA; CDR2 reads SQIVND (reference sequence). The CDR3 consists of 15 residues.

The chain uses TRBV6-1 and TRBJ1-4, with 8 bases identical to TRBD1. Germline loops: CDR1 MNHNS, CDR2 SASEGT. The CDR3 is 13 residues long. Trimming took 2 bases from V and 14 from J; bases not matched to a gene: 7. The chain's CDR3 is CASSESPGDRLFF. Written as DNA, the CDR3 is TGTGCCAGCAGTGAATCGCCGGGGGACAGGCTGTTTTTT.

The chain combines TRBV5-4 with TRBJ2-7; TRBD1 agrees at 7 bases. The germline V gene encodes CDR1 SGHNT and CDR2 YYREEE (reference sequence). The CDR3 is made up of 13 amino acids. The J segment lost 4 bases and the V segment lost 4 bases, leaving 5 bases of the junction unmatched. The CDR3 loop is CASSRDRVYEQYF. As DNA, the CDR3 is TGTGCCAGCAGCCGCGACAGGGTTTACGAGCAGTACTTC.